The 9 T cell receptor beta chains given below trace back to one sample, sequenced in a study of shared clonotypes between healthy human individuals (dated by TCRdb to the early 2020s). Library preparation used the immunoSEQ multiplex PCR assay. In its TCRdb copy, this immuneACCESS table keeps in-frame sequences only and misses some clones. Where compared with another copy, unresolved V genes explain less than half of these, and the others have no known cause. The sample table shows around 700,000 clones, and 92% are seen once. The ten biggest clones cover 24% of the sample. CD8 naive samples were CD45RO-negative cells positively selected for CCR7, giving a CD45RA+CCR7+ population that excluded TemRA cells. Sample: naive CD8+ T cells sorted from blood. According to the study, the label for this sample's cell subset or site signals: CD45RA+CCR7+. These receptors came from a man between 25 and 39 years old in good health.

The J gene is TRBJ2-7, the V gene TRBV2; D is unresolved. The CDR3 loop spans 12 amino acids. Germline V gives CDR1 SNHLY, CDR2 FYNNEI. Deletions cut 6 bases from V and 3 bases from J, with 9 bases between. The CDR3 DNA reads as TGTGCCAGCAGAGGAAACTACTACGAGCAGTACTTC. Protein: CASRGNYYEQYF. The complete variable domain, with remaining parts taken from reference TRBV2 and TRBJ2-7, reads EPEVTQTPSHQVTQMGQEVILRCVPISNHLYFYWYRQILGQKVEFLVSFYNNEISEKSEIFDDQFSVERPDGSNFTLKIRSTKLEDSAMYFCASRGNYYEQYFGPGTRLTVT.

J is TRBJ1-2 and V is TRBV18; D is ambiguous. This CDR3 spans 16 amino acids. Germline lookup yields CDR1 KGHSH and CDR2 LQKENI. V was clipped by 6 bases and J by 10 bases, with 27 bases between them. CDR3 sequence (DNA): TGTGCCAGCTCGCCAGACTTCGAAGGGCAGGCGAGTGCCTACACCTTC. It translates to CASSPDFEGQASAYTF. Complete variable domain (other parts from reference TRBV18 and TRBJ1-2): NAGVMQNPRHLVRRRGQEARLRCSPMKGHSHVYWYRQLPEEGLKFMVYLQKENIIDESGMPKERFSAEFPKEGPSILRIQQVVRGDSAAYFCASSPDFEGQASAYTFGSGTRLTVV.

This rearrangement joins TRBV6-5 to TRBJ2-3, with D possibly being TRBD1 or TRBD2 (5 bases each). The CDR3 has 16 residues. The ends were cut back, 2 bases at V and 0 bases at J, with 12 bases in the middle. CDR1 and CDR2 (germline): MNHEY, SVGAGI. For the CDR3, the DNA is TGTGCCAGCAGTTACGACAGAGGACTTAGCACAGATACGCAGTATTTT. Translated, it gives CASSYDRGLSTDTQYF.

The chain uses TRBV9 and TRBJ2-7; D remains ambiguous. In germline, CDR1 is SGDLS, CDR2 YYNGEE. V shed 0 bases and J shed 6 bases, with 22 bases lying between them. The CDR3 runs to 17 residues. CDR3 sequence (DNA): TGTGCCAGCAGCGTAGGCCCAGGTGACGGTAGAGAATCCGAGCAGTACTTC. It codes for CASSVGPGDGRESEQYF.

V and J are TRBV27 and TRBJ2-3; D not resolved. The germline gives CDR1 MNHEY, CDR2 SMNVEV (reference sequence). This CDR3 has 15 residues. Trimming stripped 5 bases from V and 0 bases from J, with 12 bases between. DNA of the CDR3: TGTGCCAGCAGTAAGAGGCGGCTGAGCACAGATACGCAGTATTTT. It yields the protein CASSKRRLSTDTQYF.

This chain uses TRBV14 with TRBJ2-3; a weak D match, TRBD1 (6 bases). Germline V lookup: CDR1 SGHDN, CDR2 FVKESK. The CDR3 loop spans 14 amino acids. V lost 4 bases and J 5 bases, leaving 13 bases between the germline ends. The DNA of the CDR3 is TGTGCCAGCAGCCCGAACCACAGGGTAGATACGCAGTATTTT. It yields the protein CASSPNHRVDTQYF.

This chain links TRBV4-1 with TRBJ1-4; the D is unclear. Germline V gene sequence: CDR1 MGHRA, CDR2 YSYEKL. The CDR3 sequence is 14 residues long. Trimming removed 0 bases at V and 7 bases at J, with 9 bases between. CDR3 in amino acids: CASSQDPRIEKLFF. CDR3 nucleotides: TGCGCCAGCAGCCAAGATCCCCGGATTGAAAAACTGTTTTTT.

The chain links TRBV7-8 to TRBJ2-7; possible D gene TRBD2, 5 bases. The CDR3 sequence is 16 residues long. Germline CDR1 and CDR2: SGHVS and FQNEAQ. V lost 1 base and J 3 bases, leaving 16 bases between the germline ends. The CDR3 here is CASSLVGTRELYEQYF. The CDR3 bases are TGTGCCAGCAGCTTAGTTGGCACCCGGGAACTCTACGAGCAGTACTTC.

CDR3 in DNA: TGTGCCAGCAGCGTGGACTGGAGCACCGGGGAGCTGTTTTTT. Its translation: CASSVDWSTGELFF. This chain uses TRBV9 with TRBJ2-2; D might be TRBD2 (5 bases). This CDR3 has 14 amino acids. CDR1 and CDR2 from the germline V gene are SGDLS and YYNGEE. V was shortened by 2 bases and J by 4 bases, with 9 bases between the two germline ends.